This is a list of T cell receptor beta chains from one sample in a study of identical twins. TCRdb reanalysed the 5' RACE reads using MiXCR and keeps one entry per CDR3 protein. The table shows 500,000 to 550,000 distinct CDR3 sequences, with under 25% occurring only once. The sample also formed part of further work on yellow fever vaccine responses in identical twins.

Specimen: CD4+ T cells sorted from blood. These receptors all stem from a young woman in good health. The CDR3 runs from the conserved cysteine through the conserved F or W. Each record gives: CDR3 length, J gene, V gene, CDR3 protein.

>16|TRBJ2-1|TRBV3-1
CASTTQGVSSYNEQFF
>18|TRBJ1-1|TRBV15
CATTLTGTTVRVNTEAFF
>15|TRBJ2-3|TRBV11-2
CASSNRDRGMDTQYF
>20|TRBJ2-1|TRBV11-1
CASSPRPGLAGGRTGDEQFF
>14|TRBJ2-4|TRBV5-1
CASSLVSQGNIQYF
>12|TRBJ2-1|TRBV2
CASSVGGNEQFF
>15|TRBJ2-7|TRBV11-2
CASSLALWTSYEQYF
>16|TRBJ1-4|TRBV6-5
CASSNDRVLTNEKLFF
>17|TRBJ2-5|TRBV10-3
CAISQRTSGGGPETQYF
>16|TRBJ1-1|TRBV5-1
CASSLANGTLNTEAFF
>12|TRBJ2-4|TRBV6-1
CASTPTGKAQYF
>14|TRBJ2-7|TRBV5-1
CASSSAGAKYEQYF
>11|TRBJ2-4|TRBV20-1
CSASRENIQYF
>15|TRBJ2-2|TRBV25-1
CASSATGENTGELFF
>15|TRBJ1-5|TRBV12-3/TRBV12-4
CASSPQGPSRQPQHF
>18|TRBJ2-2|TRBV5-5
CASSLAVSLAENTGELFF
>17|TRBJ1-2|TRBV4-1
CASSQANLGGGNYGYTF
>16|TRBJ1-1|TRBV7-6
CASSPTVPGWDTEAFF
>15|TRBJ1-1|TRBV10-3
CAISALGGARTEAFF
>14|TRBJ2-2|TRBV5-8
CASSGYRVTGELFF
>15|TRBJ1-6|TRBV21-1
CASSNKTDYNSPLHF
>15|TRBJ2-1|TRBV12-3/TRBV12-4
CASIATSGTYNEQFF
>15|TRBJ2-7|TRBV12-3/TRBV12-4
CASSASGTSGYEQYF
>15|TRBJ2-6|TRBV25-1
CASTTGNSGANVLTF
>14|TRBJ2-2|TRBV29-1
CSVGRGASTGELFF
>17|TRBJ2-3|TRBV12-3/TRBV12-4
CASRRRTSGGDTDTQYF
>14|TRBJ2-7|TRBV6-1
CASRDRGSSYEQYF
>16|TRBJ1-5|TRBV7-8
CASSPDLNRSNQPQHF